These 30 T cell receptor beta chains were sequenced from one sample in a study of Graves' ophthalmopathy and Graves' hyperthyroidism (dated by TCRdb to the late 2010s). Sequencing relied on an Illumina HiSeq 2000. TCR beta CDR3 regions were amplified from RNA transcripts for repertoire sequencing. The first round was an RT-PCR using HTBI primers with the Qiagen OneStep RT-PCR kit, and this first round was followed by a second-round multiplex PCR, then size selection and purification. The public reads were reanalyzed by TCRdb: fastp trimming at Q25, MiXCR alignment, in-frame beta chains only. All rows with the same CDR3 protein become a single entry with the most common DNA and genes. The sample table records 500,000 to 800,000 distinct CDR3 sequences; about 38% of these occur just once. Of the sample, around 3.3% is held by the ten largest clones. The sample taken for sequencing was peripheral blood. These receptors were taken from an adult man with Graves' ophthalmopathy.

With respect to this clonotype: A much larger clonotype is one base distant, so this may be a read error. The rearrangement uses TRBV11-1 and TRBJ1-4; possibly TRBD1 for D (6 bases). CDR1 is SGHAT, CDR2 FQDESV, per germline (reference sequence). CDR3 length: 15 amino acids. V lost 5 bases and J 8 bases, leaving 18 bases between the germline ends. This chain's CDR3 is CASSVQGLGSEKLFF. CDR3 in DNA: TGTGCCAGCAGCGTACAGGGTCTAGGTAGCGAAAAACTGTTTTTT.

This clonotype was picked up many times. This chain links TRBV6-5 with TRBJ1-3, with D possibly TRBD1 on 5 matching bases. The V gene's germline CDR1 is MNHEY and CDR2 SVGAGI. CDR3 size: 15 residues. V was clipped by 6 bases and J by 4 bases, with 16 bases between them. In DNA form, the CDR3 reads TGTGCCAGCAGAAACGGGGGATCGGTGGGAAACACCATATATTTT. Translated: CASRNGGSVGNTIYF.

This clonotype was observed a handful of times. The CDR3 coding sequence is TGCAGTGCTAGAGATTCGGGACATTCCTACGAGCAGTACTTC. As protein: CSARDSGHSYEQYF. This rearrangement joins TRBV20-1 to TRBJ2-7; perhaps TRBD1 as D (6 bases). The V gene's germline CDR1 is DFQATT and CDR2 SNEGSKA (reference sequence). Between the trimmed V and J ends, which lost 0 bases and 1 base, there was a span of 10 bases. This CDR3 is 14 amino acids long.

There are a few counts of this clonotype. The chain links TRBV6-1 to TRBJ1-6, with 8 bases lining up with TRBD1. The germline CDR1 and CDR2 sequences are MNHNS and SASEGT. The CDR3 totals 17 residues. V lost 5 bases to trimming and J lost 10 bases; unmatched junction nucleotides: 16. The CDR3 DNA is TGTGCCAGCAGTTTCCAGGCAGGGGGCCCGATCGGATCACCCCTCCACTTT. The encoded protein is CASSFQAGGPIGSPLHF.

In its sample, this clonotype was seen a few times. The rearrangement joins TRBV7-8 to TRBJ1-1; the D is unclear. Trimming stripped 2 bases from V and 3 bases from J, with 10 bases between. Germline-derived CDR1 and CDR2 are SGHVS and FQNEAQ. This CDR3 has 14 amino acids. The CDR3 sequence is CASSLSVGDTEAFF. In DNA form, the CDR3 reads TGTGCCAGCAGCTTAAGTGTTGGCGACACTGAAGCTTTCTTT.

The rearrangement links TRBV29-1 to TRBJ2-7; D remains ambiguous. Trimming left V 4 bases short and J 6 bases short, with 16 bases between. Germline V gene sequence: CDR1 SQVTM, CDR2 ANQGSEA. The CDR3 sequence is 13 residues long. CDR3: CSVVVRSMGEQYF. CDR3 DNA: TGCAGCGTTGTGGTCAGGTCCATGGGCGAGCAGTACTTC.

As concerns this clonotype: A much larger clone lies a single base off, so this may be a read error. V and J are TRBV6-6 and TRBJ1-2; D might be TRBD1 (6 bases). The CDR3 consists of 13 residues. Germline V gene data show CDR1 as MNHNY and CDR2 as SVGAGI (reference sequence). V was trimmed by 11 bases and J by 10 bases, leaving 23 bases between them. CDR3 residues: CADRRGHTMDYTF. CDR3 coding DNA: TGTGCCGACCGCCGGGGACACACGATGGACTACACCTTC.

This clonotype was counted between two and nine times. The missing conserved phenylalanine or tryptophan at the end of this CDR3 makes a read error likely. The DNA is left out, because the CDR3 cannot be placed on it with certainty; the CDR3 is given as TCRdb lists it. The chain is built from TRBV10-3 and TRBJ2-6; the table's D call, TRBD1, was not checked against the DNA. Termini included, the CDR3 measures 8 amino acids. Per germline, CDR1 ENHRY and CDR2 SYGVKD. This CDR3 reads CAIQELTA.

Remarks on this clonotype: The CDR3 end shows no conserved phenylalanine or tryptophan, and so a read error is likely. This chain connects TRBV10-3 to TRBJ2-7; TRBD1 matches at 8 bases. Germline assignment: CDR1 ENHRY and CDR2 SYGVKD. J gave up 5 bases and V 10 bases, and 19 bases lay outside the gene matches. This CDR3 spans 16 amino acids. Here the CDR3 DNA reads TGTGCCAGCGGCGGACAGGGAACAATGGAGGTGCACGAGCAGTACCTC. Protein: CASGGQGTMEVHEQYL.

This clonotype came up many times. The J gene is TRBJ1-2, the V gene TRBV7-2; possible D gene TRBD1, 5 bases. The ends were cut back, 5 bases at V and 7 bases at J, with 20 bases in the middle. The germline CDR1 and CDR2 sequences are SGHTA and FQGNSA. The CDR3 is 15 residues long. CDR3 amino acids: CASSQNSQGRVGYTF. CDR3 in DNA: TGTGCCAGCAGCCAAAACAGTCAGGGTCGGGTTGGCTACACCTTC.

This clonotype was observed at least ten times. This chain links TRBV5-1 with TRBJ2-7; D gene uncertain. Germline CDR1 and CDR2: SGHRS and YFSETQ. The CDR3 totals 14 residues. V lost 0 bases and J 0 bases, leaving 7 bases between the germline ends. This CDR3 reads CASSLGQISYEQYF. The CDR3 DNA reads TGCGCCAGCAGCTTGGGCCAGATCTCCTACGAGCAGTACTTC.

In this sample, this clonotype turned up many times. This sequence joins TRBV19 and TRBJ2-7; D possibly corresponds to TRBD1 (6 bases). The CDR3 spans 15 residues. Germline V gives CDR1 LNHDA, CDR2 SQIVND (reference sequence). Trimming took off 7 bases at V and 4 bases at J, with 20 bases between the two ends. As DNA, the CDR3 is TGTGCCAGTACGCCCTTCCCCGACAGGCCTTACGAGCAGTACTTC. This translates into CASTPFPDRPYEQYF.

This clonotype showed up just a few times. This chain uses TRBV16 with TRBJ2-2; no firm D call. Looked up from germline, CDR1 is KGHSY and CDR2 is FQNENV. Trimming stripped 2 bases from V and 0 bases from J, with 7 bases between. The CDR3 has 15 amino acids. The CDR3 bases are TGTGCCAGCAGCCAACGAGGCGCGAACACCGGGGAGCTGTTTTTT. This codes for CASSQRGANTGELFF.

This clonotype was seen a few times. This chain joins TRBV7-9 and TRBJ2-2; TRBD1 might be the D (6 bases). Germline values: CDR1 SEHNR, CDR2 FQNEAQ (reference sequence). CDR3 length: 16 amino acids. V was cut by 1 base and J by 4 bases, with 13 bases left in between. CDR3 nucleotides: TGTGCCAGCAGCTTAGATCTGGGGGCGGTCACCGGGGAGCTGTTTTTT. It codes for CASSLDLGAVTGELFF.

Ten or more counts support this clonotype. This chain uses TRBV7-9 with TRBJ1-6; TRBD1 is a possible D gene (6 bases). This CDR3 is 13 amino acids long. Germline CDR1 is SEHNR and CDR2 is FQNEAQ (reference sequence). Trimming stripped 4 bases from V and 9 bases from J, with 10 bases between. The CDR3: CASSSSQGSPLHF. The CDR3 DNA follows: TGTGCCAGCAGCTCATCACAGGGTTCACCCCTCCACTTT.

There are many counts of this clonotype. This chain connects TRBV9 to TRBJ2-5; 10 bases line up with TRBD2. CDR1 SGDLS and CDR2 YYNGEE come from the germline V gene. The CDR3 spans 16 residues. Trimming removed 0 bases from V and 2 bases from J; junction bases left unmatched: 4. CDR3 protein: CASSVASAGGQETQYF. The DNA of the CDR3 is TGTGCCAGCAGCGTAGCGTCAGCGGGGGGGCAAGAGACCCAGTACTTC.

This clonotype occurred many times. This rearrangement joins TRBV19 to TRBJ2-5; a possible D gene is TRBD1 (5 bases). The CDR3 runs to 14 residues. V lost 4 bases and J 7 bases, leaving 16 bases between the germline ends. Germline assignment: CDR1 LNHDA and CDR2 SQIVND (reference sequence). In DNA form, the CDR3 reads TGTGCCAGTAGTACATGGACAAATAACCCGACCCAGTACTTC. Translated, it gives CASSTWTNNPTQYF.

The chain couples TRBV19 to TRBJ1-1; TRBD1 aligns across 7 bases. V was pared by 5 bases and J by 0 bases, with 18 bases of the junction left unmatched. Germline assignment: CDR1 LNHDA and CDR2 SQIVND (reference sequence). The CDR3 runs to 19 residues. CDR3 in DNA: TGTGCCAGTAGTTCCACTGGAGCCGGGGACAGTCCCATGAACACTGAAGCTTTCTTT. Translated, it gives CASSSTGAGDSPMNTEAFF.

This chain links TRBV19 with TRBJ2-5, with D uncertain. The CDR3 is 14 amino acids. V was shortened by 1 base and J by 2 bases, with 8 bases between the two germline ends. The germline V gene has CDR1 LNHDA and CDR2 SQIVND (reference sequence). The CDR3 DNA is TGTGCCAGTAGTATAGGTTGGCAGCAAGAGACCCAGTACTTC. Its protein product is CASSIGWQQETQYF. The full variable domain, rest sourced from reference TRBV19 and TRBJ2-5, is DGGITQSPKYLFRKEGQNVTLSCEQNLNHDAMYWYRQDPGQGLRLIYYSQIVNDFQKGDIAEGYSVSREKKESFPLTVTSAQKNPTAFYLCASSIGWQQETQYFGPGTRLLVL.

The gene calls are TRBV2 and TRBJ2-2; 7 bases line up with TRBD2. The V segment lost 3 bases and the J segment 2 bases; nucleotides outside the gene matches: 18. The CDR3 covers 20 residues. The germline CDR1 and CDR2 sequences are SNHLY and FYNNEI. Here the CDR3 reads CASSDPLSWGGAANTGELFF. CDR3 DNA sequence: TGTGCCAGCAGTGACCCCCTTTCTTGGGGGGGAGCCGCTAACACCGGGGAGCTGTTTTTT.

The table lists this clonotype with many counts. This sequence joins TRBV10-3 and TRBJ1-1, with D perhaps matching TRBD1 (5 bases). V lost 5 bases and J lost 3, with 13 bases in between. This CDR3 is 14 amino acids long. Germline assignment: CDR1 ENHRY and CDR2 SYGVKD. This chain's CDR3 is CAISPGGGDTEAFF. The CDR3 nucleotides are TGTGCCATCAGTCCCGGGGGGGGTGACACTGAAGCTTTCTTT.

As concerns this clonotype: It may be a read error: a sequence one base away is much more abundant. This chain links TRBV14 with TRBJ1-6; TRBD1 is a possible D gene (6 bases). In germline, CDR1 is SGHDN, CDR2 FVKESK. There are 18 residues in the CDR3. V lost 0 bases, J lost 10 bases, and 22 bases lay in between. CDR3 protein: CASSQDGGGPEVRSPLHF. CDR3 DNA sequence: TGTGCCAGCAGCCAAGATGGCGGGGGGCCTGAAGTTAGATCACCCCTCCACTTT.

This clonotype was observed at least ten times. The V and J genes are TRBV7-2 and TRBJ1-6; D uncertain. V was pared by 2 bases and J by 14 bases, with 16 bases between. Germline loops: CDR1 SGHTA, CDR2 FQGNSA. The CDR3 sequence is 14 residues long. The CDR3 nucleotides are TGTGCCAGCAGCTTAAGTCAGCCACGTAAGGCCCTCCACTTT. Its translation: CASSLSQPRKALHF.

This clonotype was detected many times. The CDR3 bases are TGCGCCAGCAGCTTGGCCCGACAGAACACTGAAGCTTTCTTT. This gives the protein CASSLARQNTEAFF. The gene calls are TRBV5-1 and TRBJ1-1; D gene uncertain. This CDR3 contains 14 residues. The ends were cut back, 0 bases at V and 1 base at J, with 7 bases in the middle. CDR1 is SGHRS, CDR2 YFSETQ, per germline. The whole variable domain, remainder taken from reference TRBV5-1 and TRBJ1-1, is KAGVTQTPRYLIKTRGQQVTLSCSPISGHRSVSWYQQTPGQGLQFLFEYFSETQRNKGNFPGRFSGRQFSNSRSEMNVSTLELGDSALYLCASSLARQNTEAFFGQGTRLTVV.

As concerns this clonotype: Relative to the germline gene, one junction end is altered; a read error may explain this. The gene calls are TRBV9 and TRBJ2-5; D might be TRBD2 (6 bases). The CDR3 has 13 amino acids. In germline, CDR1 is SGDLS, CDR2 YYNGEE. CDR3 loop: CASSVGSGEPQYF. The CDR3, as DNA: TGTGCCAGCAGCGTAGGGTCGGGAGAGCCCCAGTACTTC.

V gene TRBV29-1 combines with J gene TRBJ2-3, with 11 positions matching TRBD2. Germline CDR1 is SQVTM and CDR2 is ANQGSEA. The CDR3 runs to 14 residues. Trimming removed 6 bases from V and 2 bases from J; junction bases left unmatched: 4. CDR3 nucleotide sequence: TGCAGCGTAAGACTAGCGGGATCCACAGATACGCAGTATTTT. Translated: CSVRLAGSTDTQYF.

This clonotype showed up just a few times. V and J are TRBV12-3 or TRBV12-4 and TRBJ2-7; 8 bases are shared with TRBD2. The junction had 13 bases not matched to a gene; V was cut back by 7 bases and J by 5 bases. The CDR3 is 15 amino acids. This CDR3 is CASISWGSGIHEQYF. CDR3 sequence (DNA): TGTGCCAGCATTTCCTGGGGTAGCGGGATTCACGAGCAGTACTTC.

V gene TRBV25-1 combines with J gene TRBJ2-6; the D is unclear. CDR3 length: 16 amino acids. V was cut by 3 bases and J by 4 bases, with 13 bases left in between. Looked up from germline, CDR1 is MGHDK and CDR2 is SYGVNS. The CDR3 protein is CASSDGVNAGANVLTF. CDR3 bases: TGTGCCAGCAGTGATGGAGTGAACGCGGGGGCCAACGTCCTGACTTTC.

V and J are TRBV27 and TRBJ1-1, with 7 bases matching TRBD1. CDR3 size: 14 residues. V was clipped by 5 bases and J by 4 bases; unmatched bases: 7. The germline V gene has CDR1 MNHEY and CDR2 SMNVEV (reference sequence). The CDR3 protein is CASSATGAGTEAFF. The CDR3 DNA sequence: TGTGCCAGCAGTGCAACAGGGGCCGGCACTGAAGCTTTCTTT.

The V and J genes are TRBV7-8 and TRBJ1-4; no reliable D call. V was trimmed by 1 base and J by 0 bases, leaving 6 bases between them. The CDR3 sequence is 15 residues long. Germline-derived CDR1 and CDR2 are SGHVS and FQNEAQ. The CDR3 loop reads CASSLVAATNEKLFF. CDR3 DNA: TGTGCCAGCAGCTTAGTAGCGGCAACTAATGAAAAACTGTTTTTT.